These T cell receptor beta chains were read from a single sample in a study of cytomegalovirus exposure and HLA in healthy donors. The table came from immunoSEQ multiplex PCR; TCRdb's copy has only in-frame clones and leaves some out. The sample gives 210,000 or so clones, just under 80% of which show up once; about 0.45% is in the top ten. The sequenced sample was PBMCs. Every receptor here comes from a boy aged 5 to 17 in good health and CMV-seronegative. The CDR3 runs from the conserved cysteine through the conserved F or W. Fields, in order: J gene, D gene, clone size, V gene, CDR3 length, CDR3 DNA, CDR3 protein. A D gene is named only where the DNA matches it firmly. The listing skips clone size in some rows; elsewhere it reads once, few, many or a size class.

J gene: TRBJ2-7; D gene: .; clone size: .; V gene: TRBV7-2; CDR3 length: 13; CDR3 DNA: TGTGCCAGCAGCTTAATTCAGGCCTACGAGCAGTACTTC; CDR3 protein: CASSLIQAYEQYF
J gene: TRBJ2-3; D gene: .; clone size: once; V gene: TRBV11-3; CDR3 length: 15; CDR3 DNA: TGTGCCAGCAGCTTAGGTGGCAGGCCCACAGATACGCAGTATTTT; CDR3 protein: CASSLGGRPTDTQYF
J gene: TRBJ2-1; D gene: TRBD1; clone size: .; V gene: TRBV18; CDR3 length: 14; CDR3 DNA: TGTGCCAGCTCACCACGACAGGGACGTGATGAGCAGTTCTTC; CDR3 protein: CASSPRQGRDEQFF
J gene: TRBJ1-2; D gene: .; clone size: .; V gene: TRBV6-5; CDR3 length: 13; CDR3 DNA: TGTGCCAGCAGCAGGGACACTCGCTCAGGCTACACCTTC; CDR3 protein: CASSRDTRSGYTF
J gene: TRBJ2-3; D gene: TRBD1; clone size: .; V gene: TRBV30; CDR3 length: 16; CDR3 DNA: TGTGCCTGGAGTGTACTTGGCAGGGGGCCCACAGATACGCAGTATTTT; CDR3 protein: CAWSVLGRGPTDTQYF
J gene: TRBJ2-5; D gene: TRBD1; clone size: .; V gene: TRBV7-2; CDR3 length: 13; CDR3 DNA: TGTGCCAGCAGCTCGGGACAGCAAGAGACCCAGTACTTC; CDR3 protein: CASSSGQQETQYF
J gene: TRBJ1-6; D gene: .; clone size: .; V gene: TRBV5-1; CDR3 length: 14; CDR3 DNA: TGCGCCAGCAGCAATGGACAACTTAATTCACCCCTCCACTTT; CDR3 protein: CASSNGQLNSPLHF
J gene: TRBJ2-7; D gene: TRBD2; clone size: .; V gene: TRBV10-2; CDR3 length: 11; CDR3 DNA: TGCGCCAGCGGGGGGGGCTACGAGCAGTACTTC; CDR3 protein: CASGGGYEQYF
J gene: TRBJ2-1; D gene: TRBD2; clone size: .; V gene: TRBV30; CDR3 length: 16; CDR3 DNA: TGTGCCTGGAGTCCCAAGACTAGCGGGCCTTACAATGAGCAGTTCTTC; CDR3 protein: CAWSPKTSGPYNEQFF
J gene: TRBJ2-7; D gene: TRBD1; clone size: .; V gene: TRBV5-4; CDR3 length: 14; CDR3 DNA: TGTGCCAGCAGCTCCCGGGACAGGCTCTACGAGCAGTACTTC; CDR3 protein: CASSSRDRLYEQYF
J gene: TRBJ2-7; D gene: .; clone size: .; V gene: TRBV6-1; CDR3 length: 12; CDR3 DNA: TGTGCCAGCCGGGTTCTCGAGAAGGAGCAGTACTTC; CDR3 protein: CASRVLEKEQYF
J gene: TRBJ2-7; D gene: .; clone size: .; V gene: TRBV6-1; CDR3 length: 13; CDR3 DNA: TGTGCCAGCAGTGAACACAAGACCTACGAGCAGTACTTC; CDR3 protein: CASSEHKTYEQYF
J gene: TRBJ1-1; D gene: TRBD1; clone size: few; V gene: TRBV10-3; CDR3 length: 14; CDR3 DNA: TGTGCCATCAGTGGCGGACAGGTTCGCACTGAAGCTTTCTTT; CDR3 protein: CAISGGQVRTEAFF
J gene: TRBJ2-4; D gene: TRBD1; clone size: once; V gene: TRBV28; CDR3 length: 21; CDR3 DNA: TGTGCCAGCAGTTTATCCCCCAGGGACAGTCAAGTACGGGTAGCCAAAAACATTCAGTACTTC; CDR3 protein: CASSLSPRDSQVRVAKNIQYF
J gene: TRBJ1-2; D gene: TRBD1; clone size: .; V gene: TRBV5-8; CDR3 length: 15; CDR3 DNA: TGTGCCAGCAGCACCGGGACAGAGACCTTCTATGGCTACACCTTC; CDR3 protein: CASSTGTETFYGYTF
J gene: TRBJ1-1; D gene: .; clone size: .; V gene: TRBV5-1; CDR3 length: 16; CDR3 DNA: TGCGCCAGCAGCTTGGGCCTGGGACATCCAACAGGTGAAGCTTTCTTT; CDR3 protein: CASSLGLGHPTGEAFF
J gene: TRBJ1-1; D gene: .; clone size: .; V gene: TRBV11-2; CDR3 length: 14; CDR3 DNA: TGTGCCAGCAGTTATGGGGGGTCGTACACTGAAGCTTTCTTT; CDR3 protein: CASSYGGSYTEAFF
J gene: TRBJ2-7; D gene: .; clone size: few; V gene: TRBV11-3; CDR3 length: 14; CDR3 DNA: TGTGCCAGCAGCTTAGCGCGCTCGCCCTACGAGCAGTACTTC; CDR3 protein: CASSLARSPYEQYF
J gene: TRBJ1-6; D gene: .; clone size: .; V gene: TRBV25-1; CDR3 length: 12; CDR3 DNA: TGTGCCAGCAACCTTCGCAGTTCACCCCTCCACTTT; CDR3 protein: CASNLRSSPLHF
J gene: TRBJ1-1; D gene: TRBD1; clone size: few; V gene: TRBV4-1; CDR3 length: 14; CDR3 DNA: TGCGCCAGCAGCCGAGGGACAGGGGTCACTGAAGCTTTCTTT; CDR3 protein: CASSRGTGVTEAFF
J gene: TRBJ2-1; D gene: .; clone size: .; V gene: TRBV4-1; CDR3 length: 14; CDR3 DNA: TGCGCCAGCAGCCCGGTTTTCTCCTACAATGAGCAGTTCTTC; CDR3 protein: CASSPVFSYNEQFF
J gene: TRBJ2-1; D gene: TRBD2; clone size: .; V gene: TRBV10-3; CDR3 length: 16; CDR3 DNA: TGTGCCATCAGTGAAACTAGCGGGAGCTCCTACAATGAGCAGTTCTTC; CDR3 protein: CAISETSGSSYNEQFF
J gene: TRBJ1-1; D gene: .; clone size: few; V gene: TRBV27; CDR3 length: 17; CDR3 DNA: TGTGCCAGCAGTTTATCATCGGCAGGACTAATGAACACTGAAGCTTTCTTT; CDR3 protein: CASSLSSAGLMNTEAFF
J gene: TRBJ2-1; D gene: TRBD1; clone size: .; V gene: TRBV7-8; CDR3 length: 16; CDR3 DNA: TGTGCCAGCAGCGTAGTAGGGACAGGGGCATACAATGAGCAGTTCTTC; CDR3 protein: CASSVVGTGAYNEQFF
J gene: TRBJ2-3; D gene: TRBD1; clone size: .; V gene: TRBV30; CDR3 length: 13; CDR3 DNA: TGTGCCTGGCGACAGGGTTACACAGATACGCAGTATTTT; CDR3 protein: CAWRQGYTDTQYF
J gene: TRBJ2-1; D gene: TRBD2; clone size: .; V gene: TRBV10-3; CDR3 length: 15; CDR3 DNA: TGTGCCATCAGTAGAACCGGGACTAGCTGGAATGAGCAGTTCTTC; CDR3 protein: CAISRTGTSWNEQFF
J gene: TRBJ1-5; D gene: .; clone size: .; V gene: TRBV2; CDR3 length: 14; CDR3 DNA: TGTGCCAGCAGTGTGAGGCGAGGCAATCAGCCCCAGCATTTT; CDR3 protein: CASSVRRGNQPQHF
J gene: TRBJ1-5; D gene: .; clone size: once; V gene: TRBV16; CDR3 length: 14; CDR3 DNA: TGTGCCAGCAGCCACACGGAGCACGATCAGCCCCAGCATTTT; CDR3 protein: CASSHTEHDQPQHF
J gene: TRBJ2-3; D gene: TRBD1; clone size: .; V gene: TRBV5-1; CDR3 length: 14; CDR3 DNA: TGCGCCAGCAGCTTGGGACAGGGCCCAGATACGCAGTATTTT; CDR3 protein: CASSLGQGPDTQYF
J gene: TRBJ1-5; D gene: .; clone size: few; V gene: TRBV5-5; CDR3 length: 16; CDR3 DNA: TGTGCCAGCAGCCTCAGCCCGGCGGGGACTGAGCAGCCCCAGCATTTT; CDR3 protein: CASSLSPAGTEQPQHF
J gene: TRBJ1-2; D gene: .; clone size: .; V gene: TRBV2; CDR3 length: 14; CDR3 DNA: TGTGCCAGCAGTGCCCAACAGGCTAACTATGGCTACACCTTC; CDR3 protein: CASSAQQANYGYTF
J gene: TRBJ2-2; D gene: TRBD1; clone size: .; V gene: TRBV6-4; CDR3 length: 17; CDR3 DNA: TGTGCCGGGAAAGTTTCGCCGGGACAGGGGAACACCGGGGAGCTGTTTTTT; CDR3 protein: CAGKVSPGQGNTGELFF
J gene: TRBJ1-6; D gene: .; clone size: few; V gene: TRBV11-3; CDR3 length: 17; CDR3 DNA: TGTGCCAGCAGCCCAGGCCCGGACAGCTCCTATAATTCACCCCTCCACTTT; CDR3 protein: CASSPGPDSSYNSPLHF
J gene: TRBJ2-5; D gene: TRBD1; clone size: .; V gene: TRBV9; CDR3 length: 15; CDR3 DNA: TGTGCCAGCAGCGGACAGGGGGCGCCCGGAGAGACCCAGTACTTC; CDR3 protein: CASSGQGAPGETQYF
J gene: TRBJ1-2; D gene: .; clone size: .; V gene: TRBV27; CDR3 length: 15; CDR3 DNA: TGTGCCAGCAGTGCATCCCGCTACCTTAACTATGGCTACACCTTC; CDR3 protein: CASSASRYLNYGYTF
J gene: TRBJ1-2; D gene: TRBD1; clone size: few; V gene: TRBV2; CDR3 length: 16; CDR3 DNA: TGTGCCAGCAGCGCAGGTGTTCCGGGACAGGGCTATGGCTACACCTTC; CDR3 protein: CASSAGVPGQGYGYTF
J gene: TRBJ2-5; D gene: .; clone size: once; V gene: TRBV5-4; CDR3 length: 14; CDR3 DNA: TGTGCCAGCAGCTTGCCTAGCGAGCAAGAGACCCAGTACTTC; CDR3 protein: CASSLPSEQETQYF
J gene: TRBJ2-1; D gene: .; clone size: few; V gene: TRBV11-2; CDR3 length: 15; CDR3 DNA: TGTGCCAGCAGCTTAGCAGGTCCAGGGCCGGGTGAGCAGTTCTTC; CDR3 protein: CASSLAGPGPGEQFF
J gene: TRBJ1-1; D gene: .; clone size: .; V gene: TRBV11-2; CDR3 length: 13; CDR3 DNA: TGTGCCAGCAGCGCAGAAAGAGGGCCTGAAGCTTTCTTT; CDR3 protein: CASSAERGPEAFF
J gene: TRBJ1-5; D gene: .; clone size: once; V gene: TRBV27; CDR3 length: 14; CDR3 DNA: TGTGCCAGCAGTTTAAGGGCAGGGAACCAGCCCCAGCATTTT; CDR3 protein: CASSLRAGNQPQHF
J gene: TRBJ1-1; D gene: .; clone size: .; V gene: TRBV11-3; CDR3 length: 14; CDR3 DNA: TGTGCCAGCAGCTTAGGGGGACAGAACACTGAAGCTTTCTTT; CDR3 protein: CASSLGGQNTEAFF
J gene: TRBJ2-5; D gene: .; clone size: .; V gene: TRBV6-6; CDR3 length: 15; CDR3 DNA: TGTGCCAGCAGACAGGGATTGACCGGCCAAGAGACCCAGTACTTC; CDR3 protein: CASRQGLTGQETQYF
J gene: TRBJ2-5; D gene: TRBD1; clone size: .; V gene: TRBV7-3; CDR3 length: 16; CDR3 DNA: TGTGCCAGCAGCTTAAGTGGGACAGGGCCACAAGAGACCCAGTACTTC; CDR3 protein: CASSLSGTGPQETQYF
J gene: TRBJ2-7; D gene: .; clone size: .; V gene: TRBV29-1; CDR3 length: 15; CDR3 DNA: TGCAGCGTCATCGGGGTCCGGGACAAATACTACGAGCAGTACTTC; CDR3 protein: CSVIGVRDKYYEQYF
J gene: TRBJ2-7; D gene: .; clone size: .; V gene: TRBV7-5; CDR3 length: 16; CDR3 DNA: TGTGTCAGCCCCCTTAACCGGGACACCGACTCCTACGAGCAGTACTTC; CDR3 protein: CVSPLNRDTDSYEQYF
J gene: TRBJ1-4; D gene: TRBD1; clone size: .; V gene: TRBV18; CDR3 length: 14; CDR3 DNA: TGTGCCAGCTCACCGACGACAGGGAATGAAAAACTGTTTTTT; CDR3 protein: CASSPTTGNEKLFF
J gene: TRBJ1-1; D gene: TRBD1; clone size: few; V gene: TRBV15; CDR3 length: 15; CDR3 DNA: TGTGCCACCAGCAGAGATACAGGGGCCCACACTGAAGCTTTCTTT; CDR3 protein: CATSRDTGAHTEAFF
J gene: TRBJ1-2; D gene: TRBD1; clone size: .; V gene: TRBV25-1; CDR3 length: 14; CDR3 DNA: TGTGCCAGCACTAGCGACAGGGATTTTCGTAGCTACACCTTC; CDR3 protein: CASTSDRDFRSYTF
J gene: TRBJ1-4; D gene: TRBD1; clone size: .; V gene: TRBV5-1; CDR3 length: 15; CDR3 DNA: TGCGCCAGCAGCTTGGCTCCAGGGGGGAACGAAAAACTGTTTTTT; CDR3 protein: CASSLAPGGNEKLFF
J gene: TRBJ2-1; D gene: .; clone size: .; V gene: TRBV5-3; CDR3 length: 11; CDR3 DNA: TGTGCCAGAAGCTCGGAGTATGAGCAGTTCTTC; CDR3 protein: CARSSEYEQFF
J gene: TRBJ2-7; D gene: TRBD1; clone size: .; V gene: TRBV5-8; CDR3 length: 16; CDR3 DNA: TGTGCCAGCAGCGGGCAACAGGGGGCGAGCTCCTACGAGCAGTACTTC; CDR3 protein: CASSGQQGASSYEQYF
J gene: TRBJ1-2; D gene: TRBD1; clone size: .; V gene: TRBV25-1; CDR3 length: 16; CDR3 DNA: TGTGCCAGCAGTGAATTAGGAACAGGGGAAAACTATGGCTACACCTTC; CDR3 protein: CASSELGTGENYGYTF
J gene: TRBJ2-7; D gene: TRBD2; clone size: .; V gene: TRBV5-5; CDR3 length: 15; CDR3 DNA: TGTGCCAGCAGCGATATTAGCGGGAGCTCCTACGAGCAGTACTTC; CDR3 protein: CASSDISGSSYEQYF
J gene: TRBJ1-2; D gene: TRBD1; clone size: .; V gene: TRBV9; CDR3 length: 13; CDR3 DNA: TGTGCCAGCAGCGTAGACAGGGGCTATGGCTACACCTTC; CDR3 protein: CASSVDRGYGYTF
J gene: TRBJ2-7; D gene: TRBD2; clone size: .; V gene: TRBV5-4; CDR3 length: 17; CDR3 DNA: TGTGCCAGCAGCTTGGCCCCTAGCGGGGGTGGAACCTACGAGCAGTACTTC; CDR3 protein: CASSLAPSGGGTYEQYF